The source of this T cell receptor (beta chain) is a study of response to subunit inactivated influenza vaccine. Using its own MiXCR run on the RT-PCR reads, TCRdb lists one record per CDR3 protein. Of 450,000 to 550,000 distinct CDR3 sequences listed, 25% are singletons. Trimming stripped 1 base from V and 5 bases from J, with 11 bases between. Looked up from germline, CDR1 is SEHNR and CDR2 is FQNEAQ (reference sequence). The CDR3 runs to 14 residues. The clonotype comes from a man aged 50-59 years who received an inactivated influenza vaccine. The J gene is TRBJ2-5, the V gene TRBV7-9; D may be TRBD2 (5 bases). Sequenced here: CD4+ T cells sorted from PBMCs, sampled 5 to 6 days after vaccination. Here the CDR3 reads CASSLGLPGETQYF. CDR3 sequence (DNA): TGTGCCAGCAGCTTAGGGCTTCCGGGGGAGACCCAGTACTTC. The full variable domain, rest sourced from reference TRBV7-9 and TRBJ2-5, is DTGVSQNPRHKITKRGQNVTFRCDPISEHNRLYWYRQTLGQGPEFLTYFQNEAQLEKSRLLSDRFSAERPKGSFSTLEIQRTEQGDSAMYLCASSLGLPGETQYFGPGTRLLVL.